These T cell receptor beta chains were read from a single sample in a study of control samples from healthy donors and cancer patients. Repertoires were generated with immunoSEQ multiplex PCR, while TCRdb's copy carries only in-frame clones and drops some. The table has 100,000 to 150,000 clones, around nine tenths seen once; the top ten hold around 3%. Sequenced sample: blood. The origin of the receptors is a man between 50 and 59 years old in good health. Each CDR3 is given with its conserved first and last residue. A D gene is named only where the DNA matches it firmly. Clone size appears in some rows only: once, few, many, or a class for an expanded clone.

v_gene	abundance	d_gene	j_gene	CDR3aa	CDR3nt
TRBV19	once	NA	TRBJ1-5	CASSPVHPGPQHF	TGTGCCAGTAGCCCCGTTCATCCTGGGCCCCAGCATTTT
TRBV30	NA	NA	TRBJ2-6	CAWSVGRTNSGANVLTF	TGTGCCTGGAGTGTTGGACGTACTAACTCTGGGGCCAACGTCCTGACTTTC
TRBV5-6	NA	NA	TRBJ1-1	CASSFGAGPEAFF	TGTGCCAGCAGCTTTGGTGCCGGCCCTGAAGCTTTCTTT
TRBV18	NA	NA	TRBJ2-7	CASSPSGTNLYEQYF	TGTGCCAGCTCACCGTCCGGGACAAATTTATACGAGCAGTACTTC
TRBV28	NA	NA	TRBJ2-7	CASSLERTYEQYF	TGTGCCAGCAGTTTGGAGAGGACCTACGAGCAGTACTTC
TRBV5-1	few	NA	TRBJ2-2	CASSLEPNTGELFF	TGCGCCAGCAGCTTGGAACCGAACACCGGGGAGCTGTTTTTT
TRBV5-1	NA	NA	TRBJ2-2	CASSLGGANTGELFF	TGCGCCAGCAGCTTGGGGGGGGCGAACACCGGGGAGCTGTTTTTT
TRBV18	NA	NA	TRBJ2-5	CASSPQLAPGRQETQYF	TGTGCCAGCTCACCACAATTGGCACCTGGGCGGCAAGAGACCCAGTACTTC
TRBV27	NA	TRBD1	TRBJ1-1	CASSSADRATEAFF	TGTGCCAGCAGTTCGGCGGACAGGGCTACTGAAGCTTTCTTT
TRBV2	NA	NA	TRBJ2-5	CASSEEQGETQYF	TGTGCCAGCAGTGAAGAACAGGGAGAGACCCAGTACTTC
TRBV19	NA	NA	TRBJ1-5	CASSWSDYSNQPQHF	TGTGCCAGTAGTTGGTCAGACTATAGCAATCAGCCCCAGCATTTT
TRBV27	NA	NA	TRBJ2-1	CASSLAFYTYNEQFF	TGTGCCAGCAGTCTAGCTTTTTACACATACAATGAGCAGTTCTTC
TRBV6-6	NA	NA	TRBJ1-1	CASSLFPRGGRSDTEAFF	TGTGCCAGCAGTCTATTCCCCCGGGGGGGGAGGTCGGACACTGAAGCTTTCTTT
TRBV19	NA	NA	TRBJ1-1	CASSIAGRNTEAFF	TGTGCCAGTAGTATAGCAGGGCGGAACACTGAAGCTTTCTTT
TRBV5-1	NA	NA	TRBJ1-1	CASRYLQGDEAFF	TGCGCCAGCAGATACCTCCAGGGTGATGAAGCTTTCTTT
TRBV7-8	NA	NA	TRBJ1-2	CASSLVGVSGYGYTF	TGTGCCAGCAGCTTAGTAGGGGTTTCAGGGTATGGCTACACCTTC
TRBV7-9	NA	TRBD2	TRBJ2-3	CASSLSTSGGASDTQYF	TGTGCCAGCAGCTTATCCACTAGCGGGGGGGCCTCAGATACGCAGTATTTT
TRBV28	few	NA	TRBJ2-5	CASSFPGDYQETQYF	TGTGCCAGCAGTTTCCCAGGGGACTACCAAGAGACCCAGTACTTC
TRBV5-4	few	NA	TRBJ1-1	CASSPRRGGEGLGTEAFF	TGTGCCAGCAGCCCGAGACGGGGGGGCGAAGGATTGGGAACTGAAGCTTTCTTT
TRBV6-5	once	NA	TRBJ1-2	CASSYSTTHGYGYTF	TGTGCCAGCAGTTACTCTACCACCCATGGCTATGGCTACACCTTC
TRBV19	NA	NA	TRBJ2-7	CASSIQDSSLVQYF	TGTGCCAGTAGTATCCAGGACAGTTCCCTCGTGCAGTACTTC
TRBV5-1	NA	TRBD1	TRBJ2-7	CASSPGQGLGEQYF	TGCGCCAGCAGCCCGGGACAGGGGCTGGGGGAGCAGTACTTC
TRBV15	NA	TRBD1	TRBJ2-7	CATSRPGQGTYEQYF	TGTGCCACCAGCAGGCCGGGACAGGGAACCTACGAGCAGTACTTC
TRBV4-1	NA	TRBD1	TRBJ1-2	CASSQAGTGRRLGYTF	TGCGCCAGCAGCCAAGCCGGGACAGGGAGAAGATTAGGCTACACCTTC
TRBV24-1	NA	NA	TRBJ1-5	CATSDTTGTQDQPQHF	TGTGCCACCAGTGATACCACCGGGACACAGGATCAGCCCCAGCATTTT